A selection of T cell receptor beta chains follows, all from one sample in a study of shared clonotypes between healthy human individuals. Sequenced by immunoSEQ multiplex PCR; TCRdb stores in-frame clones only, minus some. The data contain 110,000 or so clones, 65% to 75% of them singletons. Sequencing was done on a sample of memory CD8+ T cells sorted from blood. All receptors come from a woman in her twenties or thirties in good health. Each CDR3 is given with its conserved first and last residue. A D gene is named only where the DNA matches it firmly. Clone sizes are given selectively: once, few, many, or a class where the clone is expanded.

clone size: many
J gene: TRBJ2-3
D gene: TRBD2
V gene: TRBV4-2
CDR3 protein: CASSQIAGEGTDTQYF
CDR3 DNA: TGTGCCAGCAGCCAAATAGCGGGAGAGGGCACAGATACGCAGTATTTT

clone size: few
J gene: TRBJ1-5
D gene: NA
V gene: TRBV4-1
CDR3 protein: CASSETSRSPQHF
CDR3 DNA: TGCGCCAGCAGCGAAACGAGTCGGTCGCCCCAGCATTTT

clone size: NA
J gene: TRBJ2-6
D gene: TRBD2
V gene: TRBV27
CDR3 protein: CASGRGDGANVLTF
CDR3 DNA: TGTGCCAGCGGACGGGGGGATGGGGCCAACGTCCTGACTTTC

clone size: NA
J gene: TRBJ2-3
D gene: NA
V gene: TRBV7-3
CDR3 protein: CASSPYGGGTTDTQYF
CDR3 DNA: TGTGCCAGCAGTCCCTACGGGGGAGGCACCACAGATACGCAGTATTTT

clone size: NA
J gene: TRBJ1-2
D gene: TRBD1
V gene: TRBV6-5
CDR3 protein: CASSYSTGGVAYGYTF
CDR3 DNA: TGTGCCAGCAGTTACTCGACAGGGGGCGTAGCATATGGCTACACCTTC

clone size: NA
J gene: TRBJ2-2
D gene: TRBD2
V gene: TRBV11-1
CDR3 protein: CASSSLALAAGSGGELFF
CDR3 DNA: TGTGCCAGCAGCTCCTTAGCACTAGCGGCTGGATCTGGCGGGGAGCTGTTTTTT

clone size: NA
J gene: TRBJ2-7
D gene: TRBD2
V gene: TRBV11-2
CDR3 protein: CASSLAGGLSYEQYF
CDR3 DNA: TGTGCCAGCAGCCTAGCGGGAGGTCTATCCTACGAGCAGTACTTC

clone size: NA
J gene: TRBJ1-1
D gene: NA
V gene: TRBV9
CDR3 protein: CASSVGGMNTEAFF
CDR3 DNA: TGTGCCAGCAGCGTGGGGGGTATGAACACTGAAGCTTTCTTT

clone size: NA
J gene: TRBJ2-1
D gene: TRBD1
V gene: TRBV7-9
CDR3 protein: CASSFSGTGGNEQFF
CDR3 DNA: TGTGCCAGCAGCTTTTCCGGGACAGGGGGCAATGAGCAGTTCTTC

clone size: NA
J gene: TRBJ2-5
D gene: NA
V gene: TRBV9
CDR3 protein: CASSPGGSQETQYF
CDR3 DNA: TGTGCCAGCAGCCCGGGTGGGTCGCAAGAGACCCAGTACTTC

clone size: few
J gene: TRBJ2-3
D gene: TRBD2
V gene: TRBV9
CDR3 protein: CASSPDLAGGNTDTQYF
CDR3 DNA: TGTGCCAGCAGCCCCGATTTAGCGGGAGGGAACACAGATACGCAGTATTTT

clone size: NA
J gene: TRBJ2-1
D gene: TRBD2
V gene: TRBV2
CDR3 protein: CASSEEGSGTHEQFF
CDR3 DNA: TGTGCCAGCAGTGAAGAGGGTAGCGGGACTCATGAGCAGTTCTTC

clone size: NA
J gene: TRBJ1-2
D gene: TRBD1
V gene: TRBV29-1
CDR3 protein: CSVEVRDSYYGYTF
CDR3 DNA: TGCAGCGTTGAAGTGAGGGACAGCTACTATGGCTACACCTTC

clone size: NA
J gene: TRBJ2-7
D gene: NA
V gene: TRBV18
CDR3 protein: CASSPPIQGNVNEQYF
CDR3 DNA: TGTGCCAGCTCACCCCCTATACAGGGTAATGTGAACGAGCAGTACTTC

clone size: NA
J gene: TRBJ2-7
D gene: NA
V gene: TRBV25-1
CDR3 protein: CASSEDHLPKSEQYF
CDR3 DNA: TGTGCCAGCAGTGAAGACCACCTCCCAAAATCCGAGCAGTACTTC

clone size: once
J gene: TRBJ2-3
D gene: NA
V gene: TRBV19
CDR3 protein: CASKTGVNTDTQYF
CDR3 DNA: TGTGCCAGTAAAACGGGAGTGAACACAGATACGCAGTATTTT